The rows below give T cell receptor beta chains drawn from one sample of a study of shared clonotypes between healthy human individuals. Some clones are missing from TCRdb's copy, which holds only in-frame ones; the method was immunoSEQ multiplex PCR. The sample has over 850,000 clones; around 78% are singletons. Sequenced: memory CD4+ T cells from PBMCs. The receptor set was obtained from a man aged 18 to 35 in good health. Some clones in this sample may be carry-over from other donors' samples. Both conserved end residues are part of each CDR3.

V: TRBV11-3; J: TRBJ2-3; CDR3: CASSSSGVSTDTQYF
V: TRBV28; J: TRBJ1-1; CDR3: CASSLPGVSNTEAFF
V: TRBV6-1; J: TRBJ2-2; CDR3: CASRPDPGTGELFF
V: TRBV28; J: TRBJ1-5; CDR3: CASRRFYSNQPQHF
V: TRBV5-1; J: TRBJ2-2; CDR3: CASSPTAVPNTGELFF
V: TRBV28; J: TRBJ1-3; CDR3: CASSLAGGGSVFSGNTIYF
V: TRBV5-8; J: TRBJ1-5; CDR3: CASSAGQRNQPQHF
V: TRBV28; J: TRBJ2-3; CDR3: CASRTTGLAGGGYTQYF
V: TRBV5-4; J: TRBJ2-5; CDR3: CASSSRLAEIQETQYF
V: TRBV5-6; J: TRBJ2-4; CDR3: CASSPRRAGFSIQYF
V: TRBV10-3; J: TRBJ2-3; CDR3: CAISSGRDADTQYF
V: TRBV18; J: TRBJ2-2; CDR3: CASSPPSGRGTGELFF
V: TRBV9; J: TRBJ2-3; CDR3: CASSVGDRGSDTQYF
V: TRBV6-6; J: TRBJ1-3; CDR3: CASSIDRRSGNTIYF
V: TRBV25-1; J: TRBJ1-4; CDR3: CASSRTMGEKLFF
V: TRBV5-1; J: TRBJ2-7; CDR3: CASSLEVDYEQYF
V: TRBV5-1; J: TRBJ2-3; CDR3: CASSPGRSWTQYF
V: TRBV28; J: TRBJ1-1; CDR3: CASRPPPGQGWNTEAFF
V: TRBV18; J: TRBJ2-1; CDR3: CASSTGDSYNEQFF
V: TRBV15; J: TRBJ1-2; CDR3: CATSRGGNGPWGNGYTF
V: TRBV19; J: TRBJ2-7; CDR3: CASSPATGLNEQYF
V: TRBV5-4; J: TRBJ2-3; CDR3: CASSLGRVWDTQYF
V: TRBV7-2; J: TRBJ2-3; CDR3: CASSLSGTTTDTQYF
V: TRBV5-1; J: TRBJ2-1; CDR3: CASSLSGIYNEQFF
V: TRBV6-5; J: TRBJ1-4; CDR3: CASRPNRGREEKLFF
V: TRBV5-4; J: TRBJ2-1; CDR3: CASSSELAGGPGNEQFF
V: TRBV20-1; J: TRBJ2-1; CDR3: CSASQANEQFF